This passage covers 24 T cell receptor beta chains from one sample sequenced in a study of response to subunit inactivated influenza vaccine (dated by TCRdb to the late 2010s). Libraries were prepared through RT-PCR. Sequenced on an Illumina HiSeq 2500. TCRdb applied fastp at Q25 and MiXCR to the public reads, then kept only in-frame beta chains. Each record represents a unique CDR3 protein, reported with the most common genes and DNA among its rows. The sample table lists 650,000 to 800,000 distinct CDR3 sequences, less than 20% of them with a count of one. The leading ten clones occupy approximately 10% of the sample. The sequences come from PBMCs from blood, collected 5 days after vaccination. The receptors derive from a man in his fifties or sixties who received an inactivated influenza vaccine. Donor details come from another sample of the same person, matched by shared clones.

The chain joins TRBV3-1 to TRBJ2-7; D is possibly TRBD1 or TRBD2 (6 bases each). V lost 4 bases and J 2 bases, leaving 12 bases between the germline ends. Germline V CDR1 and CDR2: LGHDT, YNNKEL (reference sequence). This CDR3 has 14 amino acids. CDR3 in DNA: TGTGCCAGCAGCCGCGGGACAAGCGCCTACGAGCAGTACTTC. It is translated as CASSRGTSAYEQYF.

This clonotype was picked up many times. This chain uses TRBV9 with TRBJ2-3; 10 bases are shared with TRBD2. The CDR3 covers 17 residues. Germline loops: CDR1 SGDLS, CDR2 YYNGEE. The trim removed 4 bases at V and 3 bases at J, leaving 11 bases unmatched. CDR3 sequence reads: CASSPYRAGGLTDTQYF. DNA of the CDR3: TGTGCCAGCAGCCCTTATCGAGCGGGAGGGCTTACAGATACGCAGTATTTT.

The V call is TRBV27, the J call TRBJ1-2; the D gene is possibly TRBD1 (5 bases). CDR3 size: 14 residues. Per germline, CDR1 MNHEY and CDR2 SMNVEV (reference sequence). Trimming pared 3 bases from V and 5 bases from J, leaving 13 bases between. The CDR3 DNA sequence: TGTGCCAGCAGTTTCAGGGCCGAGAAATATGGCTACACCTTC. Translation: CASSFRAEKYGYTF.

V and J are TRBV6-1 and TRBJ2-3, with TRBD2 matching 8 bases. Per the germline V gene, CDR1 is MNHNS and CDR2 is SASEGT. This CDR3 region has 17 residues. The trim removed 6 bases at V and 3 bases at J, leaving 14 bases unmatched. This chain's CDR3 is CASSLRGAFLSTDTQYF. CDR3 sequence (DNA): TGTGCCAGCAGCTTGCGGGGGGCCTTCTTATCTACAGATACGCAGTATTTT.

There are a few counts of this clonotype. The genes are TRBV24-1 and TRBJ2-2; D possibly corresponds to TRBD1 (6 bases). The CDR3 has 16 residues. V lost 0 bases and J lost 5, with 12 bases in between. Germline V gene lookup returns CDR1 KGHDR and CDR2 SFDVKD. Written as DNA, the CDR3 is TGTGCCACCAGTGATTTGTCCAGGGGATTTACCGGGGAGCTGTTTTTT. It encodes CATSDLSRGFTGELFF.

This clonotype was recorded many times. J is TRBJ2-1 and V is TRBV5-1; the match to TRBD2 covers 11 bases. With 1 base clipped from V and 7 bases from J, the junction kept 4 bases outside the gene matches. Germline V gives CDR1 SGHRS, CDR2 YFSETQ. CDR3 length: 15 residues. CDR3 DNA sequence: TGCGCCAGCAGCTTGATGGTAGCGGGAGGGAATGAGCAGTTCTTC. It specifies CASSLMVAGGNEQFF. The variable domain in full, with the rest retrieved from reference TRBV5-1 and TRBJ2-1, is KAGVTQTPRYLIKTRGQQVTLSCSPISGHRSVSWYQQTPGQGLQFLFEYFSETQRNKGNFPGRFSGRQFSNSRSEMNVSTLELGDSALYLCASSLMVAGGNEQFFGPGTRLTVL.

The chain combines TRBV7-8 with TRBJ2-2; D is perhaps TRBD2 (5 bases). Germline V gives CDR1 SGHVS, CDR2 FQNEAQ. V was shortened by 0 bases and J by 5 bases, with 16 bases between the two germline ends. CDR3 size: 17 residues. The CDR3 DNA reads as TGTGCCAGCAGCTTAGCGAGTTGGGCAGGAGGAACCGGGGAGCTGTTTTTT. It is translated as CASSLASWAGGTGELFF.

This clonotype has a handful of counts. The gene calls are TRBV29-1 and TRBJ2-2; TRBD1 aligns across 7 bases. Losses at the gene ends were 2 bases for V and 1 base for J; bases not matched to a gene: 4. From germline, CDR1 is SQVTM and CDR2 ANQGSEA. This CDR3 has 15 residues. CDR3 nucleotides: TGCAGCGTTGAAAAGACAGGGCGGAACACCGGGGAGCTGTTTTTT. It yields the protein CSVEKTGRNTGELFF.

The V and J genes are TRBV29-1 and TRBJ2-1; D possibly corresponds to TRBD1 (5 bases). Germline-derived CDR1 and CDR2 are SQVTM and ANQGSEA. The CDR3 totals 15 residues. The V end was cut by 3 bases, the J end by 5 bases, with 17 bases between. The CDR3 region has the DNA TGCAGCGTTGACCCAGGGATTGCAAACGACAATGAGCAGTTCTTC. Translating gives CSVDPGIANDNEQFF.

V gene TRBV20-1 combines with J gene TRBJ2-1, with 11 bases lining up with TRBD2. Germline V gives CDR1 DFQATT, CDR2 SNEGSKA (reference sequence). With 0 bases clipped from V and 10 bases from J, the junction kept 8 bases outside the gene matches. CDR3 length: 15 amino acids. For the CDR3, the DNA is TGCAGTGCTAGAGATCCCCCTAGCGGGAGGTCCGAGCAGTTCTTC. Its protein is CSARDPPSGRSEQFF.

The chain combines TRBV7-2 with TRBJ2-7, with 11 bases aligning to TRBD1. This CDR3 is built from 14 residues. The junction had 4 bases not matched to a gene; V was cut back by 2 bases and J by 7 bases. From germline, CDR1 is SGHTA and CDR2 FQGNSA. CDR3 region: CASSLNWDRGEQYF. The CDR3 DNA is TGTGCCAGCAGCTTAAATTGGGACAGGGGGGAGCAGTACTTC.

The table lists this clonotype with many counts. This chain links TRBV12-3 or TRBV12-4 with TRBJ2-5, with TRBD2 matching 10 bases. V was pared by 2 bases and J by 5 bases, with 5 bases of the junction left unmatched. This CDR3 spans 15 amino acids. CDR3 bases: TGTGCCAGCAGTTTAAGCGGGGGGGCGGTTGAGACCCAGTACTTC. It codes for CASSLSGGAVETQYF.

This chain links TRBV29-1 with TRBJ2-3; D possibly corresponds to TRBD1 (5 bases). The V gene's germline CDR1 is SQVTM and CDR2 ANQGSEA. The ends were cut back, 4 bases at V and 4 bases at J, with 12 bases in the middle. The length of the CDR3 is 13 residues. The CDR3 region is CSVVRGAADTQYF. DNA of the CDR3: TGCAGCGTTGTTAGGGGTGCGGCAGATACGCAGTATTTT.

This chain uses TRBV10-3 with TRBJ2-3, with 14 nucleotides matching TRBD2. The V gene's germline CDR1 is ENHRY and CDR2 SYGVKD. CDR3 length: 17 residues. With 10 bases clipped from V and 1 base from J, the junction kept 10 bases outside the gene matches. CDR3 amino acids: CATSGGLAGVGTDTQYF. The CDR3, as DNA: TGTGCCACCTCGGGGGGACTAGCGGGAGTTGGCACAGATACGCAGTATTTT.

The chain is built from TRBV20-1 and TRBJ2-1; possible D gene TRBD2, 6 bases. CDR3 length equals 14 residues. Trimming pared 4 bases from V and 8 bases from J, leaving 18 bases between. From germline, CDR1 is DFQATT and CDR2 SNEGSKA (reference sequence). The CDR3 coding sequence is TGCAGTGCTACACCGGGACTCGACCGGCATGAGCAGTTCTTC. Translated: CSATPGLDRHEQFF.

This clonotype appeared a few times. The chain's CDR3 is CSVMTGSGNTIYF. In nucleotides, the CDR3 is TGCAGCGTTATGACAGGGTCTGGAAACACCATATATTTT. The chain couples TRBV29-1 to TRBJ1-3; 7 bases line up with TRBD1. CDR1 is SQVTM and CDR2 is ANQGSEA in the germline V gene. Trimming cost V 5 bases and J 1 base; bases outside gene matches: 2. The CDR3 loop spans 13 amino acids.

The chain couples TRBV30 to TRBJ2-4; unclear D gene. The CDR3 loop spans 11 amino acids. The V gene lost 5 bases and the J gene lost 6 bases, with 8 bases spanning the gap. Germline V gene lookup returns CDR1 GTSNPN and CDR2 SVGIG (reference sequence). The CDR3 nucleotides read TGTGCCTGGTATGACGCAAACATTCAGTACTTC. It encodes CAWYDANIQYF.

CDR3 in DNA: TGCAGTGCTAGGAACACAGGGCTGGGCCGGGGCTACAATGAGCAGTTCTTC. It is translated as CSARNTGLGRGYNEQFF. This chain uses TRBV20-1 with TRBJ2-1; perhaps TRBD1 as D (6 bases). V was clipped by 3 bases and J by 3 bases, with 21 bases between them. CDR3 length: 17 amino acids. CDR1 is DFQATT, CDR2 SNEGSKA, per germline (reference sequence).

CDR3 bases: TGCGCCAGCAGTGGAGACAGGGGAGCTACTTACAATGAGCAGTTCTTC. Amino acids: CASSGDRGATYNEQFF. The chain has TRBV10-1 and TRBJ2-1; 8 bases are a match to TRBD1. The CDR3 contains 16 residues. Germline V CDR1 and CDR2: WNHNN, SYGVQD (reference sequence). The junction had 9 bases not matched to a gene; V was cut back by 4 bases and J by 4 bases.

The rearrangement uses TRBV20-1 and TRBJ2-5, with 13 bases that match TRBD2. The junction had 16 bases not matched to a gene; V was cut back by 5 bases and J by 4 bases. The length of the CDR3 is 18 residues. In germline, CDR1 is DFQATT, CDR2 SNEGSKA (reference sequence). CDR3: CSASRPGTSGDYRETQYF. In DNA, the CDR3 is TGCAGTGCTTCTCGGCCCGGGACTAGCGGGGACTACCGAGAGACCCAGTACTTC.

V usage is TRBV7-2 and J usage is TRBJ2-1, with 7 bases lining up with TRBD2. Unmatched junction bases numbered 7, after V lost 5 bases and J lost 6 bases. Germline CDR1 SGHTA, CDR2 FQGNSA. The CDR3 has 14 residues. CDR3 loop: CASSQAGSRNEQFF. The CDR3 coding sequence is TGTGCCAGCAGCCAAGCGGGGTCTCGCAATGAGCAGTTCTTC.

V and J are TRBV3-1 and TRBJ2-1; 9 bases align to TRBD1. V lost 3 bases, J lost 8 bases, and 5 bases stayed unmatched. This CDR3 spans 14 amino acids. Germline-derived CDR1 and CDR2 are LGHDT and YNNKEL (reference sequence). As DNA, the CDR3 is TGTGCCAGCAGCCAGGTCTACAGGGGGCATGAGCAGTTCTTC. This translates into CASSQVYRGHEQFF.

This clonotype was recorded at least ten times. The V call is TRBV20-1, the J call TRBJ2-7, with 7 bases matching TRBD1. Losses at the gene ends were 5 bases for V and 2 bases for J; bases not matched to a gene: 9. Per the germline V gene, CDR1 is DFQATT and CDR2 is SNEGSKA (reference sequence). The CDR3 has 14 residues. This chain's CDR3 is CSARLAGGTYEQYF. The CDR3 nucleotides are TGCAGTGCTCGGTTGGCAGGGGGAACCTACGAGCAGTACTTC.

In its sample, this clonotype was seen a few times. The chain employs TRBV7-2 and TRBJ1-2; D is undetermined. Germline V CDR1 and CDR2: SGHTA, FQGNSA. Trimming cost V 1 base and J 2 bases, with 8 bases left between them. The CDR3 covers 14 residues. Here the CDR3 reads CASSLVLGNYGYTF. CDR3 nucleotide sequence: TGTGCCAGCAGCTTAGTCTTGGGAAACTATGGCTACACCTTC.